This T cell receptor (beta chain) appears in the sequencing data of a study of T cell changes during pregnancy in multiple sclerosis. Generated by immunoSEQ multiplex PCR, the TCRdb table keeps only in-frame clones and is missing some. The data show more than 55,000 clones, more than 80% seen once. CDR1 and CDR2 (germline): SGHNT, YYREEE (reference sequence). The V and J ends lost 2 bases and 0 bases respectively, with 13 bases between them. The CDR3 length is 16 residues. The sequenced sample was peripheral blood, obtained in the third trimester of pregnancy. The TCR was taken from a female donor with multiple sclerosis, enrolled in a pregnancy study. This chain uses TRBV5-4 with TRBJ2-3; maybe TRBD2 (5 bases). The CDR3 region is CASSLRLATSTDTQYF. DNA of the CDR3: TGTGCCAGCAGCTTACGTTTAGCGACTAGCACAGATACGCAGTATTTT.